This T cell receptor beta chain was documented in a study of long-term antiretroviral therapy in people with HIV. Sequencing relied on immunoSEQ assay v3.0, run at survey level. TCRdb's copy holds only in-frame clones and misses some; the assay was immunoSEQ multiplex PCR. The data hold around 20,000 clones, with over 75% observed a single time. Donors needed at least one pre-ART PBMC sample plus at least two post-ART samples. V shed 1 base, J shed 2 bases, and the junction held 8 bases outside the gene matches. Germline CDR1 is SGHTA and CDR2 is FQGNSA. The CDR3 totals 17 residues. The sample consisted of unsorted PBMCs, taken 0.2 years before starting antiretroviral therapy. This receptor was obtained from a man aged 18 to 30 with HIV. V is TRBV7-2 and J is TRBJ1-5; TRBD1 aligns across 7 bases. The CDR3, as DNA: TGTGCCAGCAGCTTAGGTGACAGGGACTGGGGCAATCAGCCCCAGCATTTT. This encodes CASSLGDRDWGNQPQHF. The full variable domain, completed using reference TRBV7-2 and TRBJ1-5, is GAGVSQSPSNKVTEKGKDVELRCDPISGHTALYWYRQSLGQGLEFLIYFQGNSAPDKSGLPSDRFSAERTGGSVSTLTIQRTQQEDSAVYLCASSLGDRDWGNQPQHFGDGTRLSIL.